A selection of T cell receptor beta chains follows, all from one sample in a study of post-analysis software for immune sequencing data. TCRdb ran MiXCR on the PCR reads and lists one entry per CDR3 protein. This sample yields a few hundred thousand distinct CDR3 sequences, of which around a third are seen a single time; around 6.1% belongs to the top ten. Specimen: blood. The receptors come from a girl aged 2-17 years with multiple sclerosis. CDR3s include the opening cysteine and the closing phenylalanine or tryptophan. Fields, in order: V gene, J gene, CDR3 protein.

TRBV5-1	TRBJ2-7	CASSLQGARAYEQYF
TRBV5-1	TRBJ1-2	CASSPSPTPYGYTF
TRBV11-3	TRBJ2-5	CASSLRGGSSETQYF
TRBV14	TRBJ2-7	CASSQDSLEIKYF
TRBV20-1	TRBJ2-3	CSAQPGATDTQYF
TRBV20-1	TRBJ1-2	CSARDGAGDGYTF
TRBV7-2	TRBJ2-6	CASSLQGRAGANVLTF
TRBV29-1	TRBJ2-5	CSVDSGGGETQYF
TRBV20-1	TRBJ2-1	CSARPQGAYYEQFF
TRBV10-3	TRBJ2-5	CAISESSGGETQYF
TRBV7-3	TRBJ2-5	CASSGGSGPVKTQYF
TRBV29-1	TRBJ2-7	CSVIRSGRAYEQYF
TRBV5-1	TRBJ2-2	CASSSTRTRNTGELFF
TRBV5-4	TRBJ2-3	CASSLVGGGVGDTQYF
TRBV28	TRBJ1-1	CASSSGGMNTEAFF
TRBV12-3/TRBV12-4	TRBJ2-3	CASSSSLSGDTQYF
TRBV5-1	TRBJ1-5	CASSPNPQGPNQPQHF
TRBV7-9	TRBJ1-2	CASSLMGAGYGYTF
TRBV28	TRBJ2-2	CASSTGTPSHGTGELFF
TRBV7-2	TRBJ2-7	CASSSLAGAPYF
TRBV19	TRBJ1-1	CASRQGQMNTEAFF
TRBV5-5	TRBJ2-5	CASSRGIRETQYF
TRBV4-1	TRBJ2-1	CASTRAGGLSSYNEQFF
TRBV5-1	TRBJ1-1	CASSLGAANTEAFF
TRBV5-6	TRBJ2-1	CASSLEGLAGHNEQFF
TRBV4-2	-	CASSHLSGAGHRYEQYF
TRBV5-1	TRBJ2-5	CASSLPQGGGLETQYF
TRBV28	TRBJ2-5	CASSFRGRGHQETQYF
TRBV9	TRBJ1-6	CASSVVEGSPLHF
TRBV5-6	TRBJ1-5	CASSFLRADGNQPQHF
TRBV18	TRBJ2-5	CTSSPGDRGYQETQYF
TRBV20-1	TRBJ2-5	CSARVASGGAWETQYF
TRBV6-2/TRBV6-3	TRBJ2-1	CASSYSIPSGYNEQFF
TRBV27	TRBJ2-5	CASSLSALGETQYF
TRBV2	TRBJ2-3	CASSEVVAGYTDTQYF
TRBV4-2	TRBJ2-5	CASSQDPPETQYF
TRBV20-1	TRBJ2-3	CSAPTCTAQYF
TRBV14	TRBJ1-6	CASSQWDEGDSPLHF
TRBV7-9	TRBJ1-5	CASSLTSDREGGQPQHF
TRBV5-1	TRBJ1-2	CASSGRTGVNGYTF
TRBV5-1	TRBJ2-7	CAIKQGAGSYEQYF
TRBV12-3/TRBV12-4	TRBJ2-3	CAGSPRTTSRADMQYF
TRBV11-2	TRBJ1-2	CASSLDLRLYGYTF
TRBV7-2	TRBJ1-6	CASSLDGLSGSPLHF
TRBV6-5	TRBJ2-4	CASTDTSFKNIQYF
TRBV20-1	TRBJ2-5	CSAGLAETQYF
TRBV6-2/TRBV6-3	TRBJ1-2	CASSGQGAGTF
TRBV20-1	TRBJ1-1	CSAKQVTEAFF
TRBV12-3/TRBV12-4	TRBJ2-3	CASSWSDTQYF
TRBV10-3	TRBJ2-5	CAISEPLDSQETQYF
TRBV7-8	TRBJ2-5	CASSPLEQETQYF
TRBV4-1	TRBJ2-7	CAGSQDDRGQDEQYF